These 11 T cell receptor beta chains were all obtained from the same sample, sequenced in a study of post-analysis software for immune sequencing data. Study outcomes and limitations: In patients, TRBV5-6, TRBV5-1 and TRBV20-1 belonged to five TRBV segments found more frequently than in controls.

Each TCR beta cDNA library carried unique molecular identifiers. TCRdb independently ran MiXCR on the PCR reads; one entry per CDR3 protein. Among fewer than 900,000 distinct CDR3 sequences listed, 46% were seen once. The antigens these receptors bind are not known. Sequenced sample: blood. These receptors all come from a girl aged 5-17 years with multiple sclerosis.

This clonotype appeared once. The chain is built from TRBV29-1 and TRBJ1-2, with D possibly matching TRBD1 (6 bases). The CDR3 runs 14 residues. V lost 1 base, J lost 6 bases, and 15 bases lay in between. Germline V gene lookup returns CDR1 SQVTM and CDR2 ANQGSEA. CDR3 amino acids: CSVEGQRQANGYTF. The CDR3 DNA is TGCAGCGTTGAAGGACAGCGACAGGCTAATGGCTACACCTTC.

A few counts support this clonotype. V is TRBV6-1 and J is TRBJ1-5; D uncertain. V was trimmed by 2 bases and J by 7 bases, leaving 9 bases between them. The CDR3 has 13 amino acids. Germline V gene data show CDR1 as MNHNS and CDR2 as SASEGT. The CDR3 region has the DNA TGTGCCAGCAGTGAACAGGCGAAACAGCCCCAGCATTTT. Translating gives CASSEQAKQPQHF.

As to this clonotype: A much more abundant neighbour one base away suggests this may be a read error. V and J are TRBV5-1 and TRBJ2-5, with TRBD2 identical over 9 bases. Trimming removed 0 bases from V and 11 bases from J; junction bases left unmatched: 11. CDR1 is SGHRS and CDR2 is YFSETQ in the germline V gene. The CDR3 is made up of 15 amino acids. The CDR3 loop reads CASSLGLAENNEQYF. CDR3 DNA sequence: TGCGCCAGCAGCTTGGGACTAGCGGAAAACAATGAGCAGTACTTC.

The J gene is TRBJ1-2, the V gene TRBV6-1; 8 nucleotides agree with TRBD1. The J segment lost 5 bases and the V segment lost 7 bases, leaving 6 bases of the junction unmatched. Germline V gene sequence: CDR1 MNHNS, CDR2 SASEGT. The CDR3 contains 13 residues. Written as DNA, the CDR3 is TGTGCCAGCACCGGACAGGGTCTATATGGCTACACCTTC. It encodes CASTGQGLYGYTF.

For this clonotype: With a much larger clone just one base away, this may be a read error. The V gene is TRBV7-2, the J gene TRBJ2-7; 9 bases match TRBD1. Trimming cost V 4 bases and J 3 bases; bases outside gene matches: 7. The CDR3 totals 15 residues. Germline lookup yields CDR1 SGHTA and CDR2 FQGNSA. The CDR3 DNA follows: TGTGCCAGCAGCTCCACCGGGACAGGGATCTACGAGCAGTACTTC. Its protein product is CASSSTGTGIYEQYF.

This clonotype was counted between two and nine times. This chain joins TRBV12-3 or TRBV12-4 and TRBJ2-1; 7 bases are a match to TRBD2. With 5 bases clipped from V and 7 bases from J, the junction kept 8 bases outside the gene matches. This CDR3 is built from 14 residues. CDR3 loop: CASSGSGTTNEQFF. CDR3 coding DNA: TGTGCCAGCAGTGGATCCGGGACTACGAATGAGCAGTTCTTC.

J is TRBJ2-5 and V is TRBV28; TRBD1 matches 8 bases. Trimming removed 6 bases from V and 0 bases from J; junction bases left unmatched: 18. Germline V gene data show CDR1 as MDHEN and CDR2 as SYDVKM. The CDR3 contains 19 residues. The DNA for the CDR3 is TGTGCCAGCAGCTTACCGAAGACAGGGGCCGGCCCGTACCAAGAGACCCAGTACTTC. Protein sequence: CASSLPKTGAGPYQETQYF.

The rearrangement uses TRBV7-9 and TRBJ1-2; 9 nucleotides agree with TRBD1. Germline V lookup: CDR1 SEHNR, CDR2 FQNEAQ (reference sequence). The CDR3 spans 15 residues. The V and J ends lost 5 bases and 4 bases, in that order; junction bases with no gene match: 8. The CDR3 coding sequence is TGTGCCAGCAGCGCAGCACAGGGGGCGATCTATGGCTACACCTTC. Amino acid sequence: CASSAAQGAIYGYTF.

The chain combines TRBV11-2 with TRBJ2-4; 8 bases match TRBD1. The DNA end is a closer match to TRBJ2-7, so the J assignment may be wrong. This CDR3 spans 15 amino acids. Germline V gives CDR1 SGHAT, CDR2 FQNNGV. The DNA for the CDR3 is TGTGCCAGCAGCCAACTCAGGGGGCGCGGCTACGAGCAGTACTTC. This sequence encodes CASSQLRGRGYEQYF.

The chain employs TRBV13 and TRBJ2-3; possible D gene TRBD1, 5 bases. The V end was cut by 6 bases, the J end by 6 bases, with 13 bases between. The CDR3 contains 13 residues. The germline CDR1 and CDR2 sequences are PRHDT and FYEKMQ (reference sequence). The CDR3 bases are TGTGCCAGCAGTTCTGGGGCATGGGATACGCAGTATTTT. It encodes CASSSGAWDTQYF.

The V call is TRBV10-3, the J call TRBJ1-1; no definite D call. Trimming took off 2 bases at V and 3 bases at J, with 7 bases between the two ends. CDR1 is ENHRY and CDR2 is SYGVKD in the germline V gene. This CDR3 is built from 13 residues. In DNA form, the CDR3 reads TGTGCCATCAGTGAGGGAGAGTACACTGAAGCTTTCTTT. Translation: CAISEGEYTEAFF.